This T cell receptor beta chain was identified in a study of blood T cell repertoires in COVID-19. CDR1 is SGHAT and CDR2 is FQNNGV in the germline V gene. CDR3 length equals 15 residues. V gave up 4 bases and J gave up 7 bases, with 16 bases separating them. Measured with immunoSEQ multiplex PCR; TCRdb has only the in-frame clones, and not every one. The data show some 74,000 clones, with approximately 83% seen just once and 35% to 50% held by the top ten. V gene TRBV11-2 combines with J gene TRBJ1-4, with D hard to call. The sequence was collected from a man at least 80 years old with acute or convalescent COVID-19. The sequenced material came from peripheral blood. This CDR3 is CASSYQRTGGEKLFF. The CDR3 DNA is TGTGCCAGCAGCTACCAACGCACGGGTGGTGAAAAACTGTTTTTT. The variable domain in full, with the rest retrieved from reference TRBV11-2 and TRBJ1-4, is EAGVAQSPRYKIIEKRQSVAFWCNPISGHATLYWYQQILGQGPKLLIQFQNNGVVDDSQLPKDRFSAERLKGVDSTLKIQPAKLEDSAVYLCASSYQRTGGEKLFFGSGTQLSVL.